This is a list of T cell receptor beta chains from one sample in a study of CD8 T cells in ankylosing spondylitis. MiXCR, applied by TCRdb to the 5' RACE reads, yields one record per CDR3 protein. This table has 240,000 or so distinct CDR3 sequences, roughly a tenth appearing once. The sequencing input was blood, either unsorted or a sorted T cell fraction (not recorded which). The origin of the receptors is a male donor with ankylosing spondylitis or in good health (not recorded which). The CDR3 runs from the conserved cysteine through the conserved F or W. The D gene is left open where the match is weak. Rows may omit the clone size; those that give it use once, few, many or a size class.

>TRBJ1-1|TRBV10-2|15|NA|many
TGCGCCAGCAGTGATCTGGGGACGCTGAACACTGAAGCTTTCTTT
CASSDLGTLNTEAFF
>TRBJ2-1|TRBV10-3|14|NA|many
TGTGCCATCAGTGATGTTCAAAGCCCCCTGGAGCAGTTCTTC
CAISDVQSPLEQFF
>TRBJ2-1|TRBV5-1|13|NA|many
TGCGCCAGCAGTAGAGACGGAGATAATGAGCAGTTCTTC
CASSRDGDNEQFF
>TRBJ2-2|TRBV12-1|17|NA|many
TGTGCCAGCAGCCTCGACCTAGCGGGAAACCCCACCGGGGAGCTGTTTTTT
CASSLDLAGNPTGELFF
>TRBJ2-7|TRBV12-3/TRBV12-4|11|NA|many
TGTGCCAGCACCCTAGGGAACGAGCAGTACTTC
CASTLGNEQYF
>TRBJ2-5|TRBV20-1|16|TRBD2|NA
TGCAGTGCGGAAGCCCTTTATGCGGGAGGAGAAGAGACCCAGTACTTC
CSAEALYAGGEETQYF
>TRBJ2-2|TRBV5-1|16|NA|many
TGCGCCAGCAGTTTGACCAGGACAGACCACACCGGGGAGCTGTTTTTT
CASSLTRTDHTGELFF
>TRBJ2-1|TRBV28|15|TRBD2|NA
TGTGCCAGCAGTTTCATAGCGGGAGACTACAATGAGCAGTTCTTC
CASSFIAGDYNEQFF
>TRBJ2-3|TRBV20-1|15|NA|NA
TGCAGTGCTATAGGGGGGGACACCTTCACAGATACGCAGTATTTT
CSAIGGDTFTDTQYF
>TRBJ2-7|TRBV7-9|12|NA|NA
TGTGCCAGCAGCTTAGTGGGTTACGAGCAGCACTTC
CASSLVGYEQHF
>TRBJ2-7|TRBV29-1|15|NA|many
TGCAGCGTTCCGATCCTAGCGTGGGTCTCCTACGAGCAGTACTTC
CSVPILAWVSYEQYF
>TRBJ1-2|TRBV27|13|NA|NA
TGTGCCAGCAGTTTCTCGGGGCGAAGTGGCTACACCTTC
CASSFSGRSGYTF
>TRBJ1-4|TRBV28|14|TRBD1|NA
TGTGCCAGCAGTAACCAGGGGGCGGGGGAAAAACTGTTTTTT
CASSNQGAGEKLFF
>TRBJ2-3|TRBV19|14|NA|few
TGTGCCAGTAGTATAGGTCTCCGCGGGGATACGCAGTATTTT
CASSIGLRGDTQYF
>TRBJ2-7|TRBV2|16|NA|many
TGTGCCAGCAGTGAAGGGTCAAGGGACATGACCTACGAGCAGTACTTC
CASSEGSRDMTYEQYF
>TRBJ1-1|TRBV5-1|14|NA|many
TGCGCCAGCAGCTTGGAAGCGGACACCACTGAAGCTTTCTTT
CASSLEADTTEAFF
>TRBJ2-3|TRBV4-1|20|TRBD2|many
TGCGCCAGCAGCCTCCCAGGGACTAGCGGGGGGAGCCTTAGCACAGATACGCAGTATTTT
CASSLPGTSGGSLSTDTQYF
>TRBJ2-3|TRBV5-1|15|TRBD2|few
TGCGCCAGCAGCTCGATGGCGGGAGAGGTGGATACGCAGTATTTT
CASSSMAGEVDTQYF
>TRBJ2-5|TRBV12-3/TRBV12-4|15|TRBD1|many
TGTGCCAGCAGTTCCGGGACAGGAGGGGGCTGGACCCAGTACTTC
CASSSGTGGGWTQYF
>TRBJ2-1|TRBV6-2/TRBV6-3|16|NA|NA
TGTGCCAGCAGGGACACCTGGGGTCATACCTACAATGAGCAGTTCTTC
CASRDTWGHTYNEQFF
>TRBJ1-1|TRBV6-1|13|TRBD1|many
TGTGCCAGCAGTCGACAGGGCCCCACTGAAGCTTTCTTT
CASSRQGPTEAFF
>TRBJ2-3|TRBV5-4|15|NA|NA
TGTGCCAGCAACTCACTGGGAATAAGCACAGATACGCAGTATTTT
CASNSLGISTDTQYF
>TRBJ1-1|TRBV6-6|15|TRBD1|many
TGTGCCAGCAGTACGGGGGACAGACTTAACACTGAAGCTTTCTTT
CASSTGDRLNTEAFF
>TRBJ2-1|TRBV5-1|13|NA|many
TGCGCCAGCAGCATCCCGGGTGACAATGAGCAGTTCTTC
CASSIPGDNEQFF
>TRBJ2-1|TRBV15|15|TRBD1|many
TGTGCCACCAGCAGAGACAGGGGGTCCTACAATGAGCAGTTCTTC
CATSRDRGSYNEQFF
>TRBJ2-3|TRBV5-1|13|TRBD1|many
TGCGCCAGCAGCGAGGGGGACAGATCTACGCAGTATTTT
CASSEGDRSTQYF
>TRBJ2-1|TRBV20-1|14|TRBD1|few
TGCAGTGGGGCGGACAGGGCCGTTTACAATGAGCAGTTCTTC
CSGADRAVYNEQFF